This TCR beta chain was profiled in a study of somatic mutations in cytotoxic T cells in rheumatoid arthritis. Study-wide results and limits: Patients with rheumatoid arthritis, but not healthy controls, had CD8+ clonality that increased with age.

The CDR3 is 16 amino acids. Germline values: CDR1 MGHRA, CDR2 YSYEKL. The V end was cut by 1 base, the J end by 0 bases, with 9 bases between. TCRdb's table, derived via immunoSEQ multiplex PCR, lists solely in-frame clones and lacks some. Of about 10,000 clones listed, 75% to 95% were seen once; the top ten hold around 13%. On this clone: Antigen specificity is unknown.

Input material: CD8+ T cells sorted from blood. This TCR derives from a woman between 18 and 29 years old with rheumatoid arthritis. The chain carries TRBV4-1 and TRBJ1-4; unclear D gene. Here the CDR3 DNA reads TGCGCCAGCAGCCAAGGGGTCGGGTCAACTAATGAAAAACTGTTTTTT. Residues: CASSQGVGSTNEKLFF.